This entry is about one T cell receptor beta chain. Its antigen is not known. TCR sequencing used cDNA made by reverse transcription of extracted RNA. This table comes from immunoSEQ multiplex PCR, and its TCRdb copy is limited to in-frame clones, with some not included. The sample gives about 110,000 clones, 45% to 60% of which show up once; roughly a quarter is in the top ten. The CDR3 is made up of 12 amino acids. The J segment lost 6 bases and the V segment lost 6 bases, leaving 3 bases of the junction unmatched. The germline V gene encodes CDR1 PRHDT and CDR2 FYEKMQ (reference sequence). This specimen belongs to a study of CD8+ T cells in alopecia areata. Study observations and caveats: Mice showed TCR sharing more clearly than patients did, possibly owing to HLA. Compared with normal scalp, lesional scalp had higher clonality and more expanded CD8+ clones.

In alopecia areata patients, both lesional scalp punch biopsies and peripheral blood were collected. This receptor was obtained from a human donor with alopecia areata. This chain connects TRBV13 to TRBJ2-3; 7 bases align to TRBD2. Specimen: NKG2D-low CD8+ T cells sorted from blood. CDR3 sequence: CASRGGADTQYF. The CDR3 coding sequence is TGTGCCAGCAGGGGAGGGGCCGATACGCAGTATTTT.